The clone carrying this TCR beta chain was seen many times. A much larger clone lies one base from this, so it may be a read error. The entry originates in a study of metastatic and nonmetastatic thyroid tumors. MiXCR was used by TCRdb to re-call the PCR reads. Among roughly 55,000 clones listed, around 16% were seen once. Germline V lookup: CDR1 MDHEN, CDR2 SYDVKM. Trimming cost V 7 bases and J 2 bases, with 14 bases left between them. The CDR3 consists of 15 residues. Before thyroid surgery, none of the patients had received any treatment. This TCR was recovered from a male donor with papillary thyroid cancer or a benign thyroid nodule (not recorded which). Some clones in this sample may be carry-over from other donors' samples. The sequencing input was blood. The chain uses TRBV28 and TRBJ2-2, with a tentative D call TRBD2 (6 bases). The CDR3 is CASIPVRDNTGELFF. The CDR3 DNA is TGTGCCAGCATCCCCGTGCGGGACAACACCGGGGAGCTGTTTTTT.